This TCR beta chain stems from a study of blood T cells in healthy people across ages (dated by TCRdb to about 2015). As for the study more broadly: In model experiments, template switching captured about one uniquely barcoded TCR beta cDNA molecule for every two T cells. Age-related changes in TCR beta repertoire diversity were measured in the study by deep sequencing normalized with unique cDNA molecular identifiers. Donors were grouped into four age groups: young (average approximately 15 years), middle-aged (roughly 40), aged (about 59) and long-lived (approximately 78). For two donors (one aged 18 to 30 and one aged 80 or older), the study analyzed two additional independent replicas of 1 million unique cDNA reads from the same blood draw.

Summary of the overall study and its limitations: Estimates of total diversity from one million sequenced T cells were regarded as lower bounds and underestimates. The CMV infection status of donors was not known, potentially confounding age-related changes in expanded clonotypes. Compared with the aged group, the long-lived group had more naive CD4+ T cells, fewer expanded clones and increased TCR diversity, suggesting age selection. A strong correlation was found between observed TCR beta diversity and the percentage of naive T cells measured by flow cytometry. Since profiling was done on bulk unsorted PBMCs, naive and antigen-experienced compartments could not be conclusively compared. Observed TCR beta diversity per million T cells fell roughly linearly with age, and a significant reduction was already apparent by age approximately 40.

The library relied on 5' RACE. TCRdb names Illumina HiSeq 2500 as the instrument used. A second about 6 to 11 cycle PCR used a sample-barcoded 5' primer and a J-beta primer mix. Each TCR beta cDNA molecule received a unique molecular identifier from a template-switch 5' adaptor carrying 12 random nucleotides. At least 2.5 million CDR3-containing paired-end reads were obtained from each sample. All of the RNA was converted into first-strand cDNA using the Mint cDNA synthesis kit, with a TRBC-specific oligonucleotide serving as the primer. Following uracil-DNA glycosylase treatment, a first 18-cycle PCR with universal primers M1SS and BC2_uni_R was performed on all cDNA. Turning to the authors' computational methods: For normalization, 1 million high-quality reads were randomly selected from each sample, with every read carrying a distinct molecular identifier. Instead of being binned into consensus sequences, reads that shared molecular identifiers were thrown out. MiTCR, run with a Q25 quality threshold and the strictest error-elimination algorithm, handled CDR3 identification, clonotype clustering and error correction. Lower-bound total TCR beta diversity was estimated with a nonparametric unseen species model using Euler transformation. The public reads were run again by TCRdb, first through fastp at Q25 and then through MiXCR, and only productive beta chains were kept. Merged by CDR3 protein, the rows form single entries marked with the most common genes and DNA. The V and J calls come from TCRdb's annotation, not from the publication. The sample includes 750,000 to 950,000 distinct CDR3 sequences, with 25% to 30% observed a single time. The ten largest make up 3% of the sample.

Donors were a few dozen systemically healthy Caucasian individuals from Russia aged roughly 6 to 95 years. About 9.8 milliliters of peripheral blood were drawn from each donor into EDTA-treated Vacutainer tubes. PBMCs were isolated by Ficoll-Paque density-gradient centrifugation, with at least 6 million obtained per sample. Trizol reagent was used to extract total RNA from the PBMCs, yielding at least 6 micrograms per sample. For every donor, an aliquot of PBMCs went through flow cytometry to measure the percentages of naive CD45RAhigh/CD27high T cells. The CDR3 goes from the cysteine to the phenylalanine over 13 residues. Only the CDR3 DNA stays, 39 bases, in frame from base 1. V and J are truncated by 1 base and 6 bases respectively, leaving an intervening sequence of 6 bases. As encoded in the germline V gene (reference sequence), CDR1 is SEHNR while CDR2 is FQNEAQ. Note on this clonotype: Its antigen is currently not known. Base qualities were left out, and no much larger clone turns up one base away.

These sequences were also reported in another study, on T cells of mothers and their children. As the second paper documents: Donors were nine systemically healthy Caucasian individuals: three mothers and their six children. cDNA synthesis used all of the extracted RNA, with about 1.5 ug of RNA in each 15 ul reaction. Sample barcodes and 2-4 random nucleotides were added via the M1S primer in the second PCR. Over 10 million TCR beta CDR3 reads came from each mother, compared with millions of reads from each child. Thymic selection similarly shapes TCR recombination output in related and unrelated pairs, with minor effect from inherited differences. Normalized repertoire overlap was always found to be slightly, but never significantly, higher in related mother-child pairs than in unrelated mother-child pairs. With a sensitivity of approximately 93 clones per million clonotypes, no persistent microchimeric T cell clones were detected. To look for features that set related mother-child pairs apart from unrelated individuals, the researchers ran deep NGS to compare the TCR beta repertoires of mothers and children. On average, the children were about 10 +/- 4 years old, while the mothers were around 42 +/- 4 years old. After adapter ligation was performed with NEBNext reagents, the libraries were sequenced on an Illumina HiSeq 2000 with 100+100 nt paired-end reads. Mother and child libraries were prepared a month apart and sequenced in separate runs to prevent cross-contamination. Each donor had between about 450,000 and 2,100,000 distinct TCR beta clonotypes identified. Naive TCR beta clonotypes were estimated from low-frequency clonotypes matched to each donor's FACS-determined naive share, without sorting.

Input material: blood. The TCR sequence derives from a boy younger than 18 in good health. The V gene is TRBV7-9 and the J gene is TRBJ1-4; TRBD1 is perhaps the D gene, given 5 matching bases. CDR3 region: CASSLEQDEKLFF. Here is the DNA: TGTGCCAGCAGCTTAGAACAGGATGAAAAACTGTTTTTT.